This entry lists 9 T cell receptor beta chains sequenced from one sample in a study of cytomegalovirus exposure and HLA in healthy donors. Clones were read by immunoSEQ multiplex PCR, and TCRdb kept only the in-frame ones, dropping some. The repertoire holds hundreds of thousands of clones, more than 75% seen once, with approximately 12% in the top ten. The material sequenced was PBMCs. The receptors were gathered from a man aged 18 to 30 in good health and CMV-seropositive.

The genes are TRBV6-5 and TRBJ2-7; D assignment may be TRBD1 or TRBD2 (5 bases each). Trimming took off 4 bases at V and 2 bases at J, with 15 bases between the two ends. The germline CDR1 and CDR2 sequences are MNHEY and SVGAGI. This CDR3 spans 15 amino acids. The CDR3 DNA follows: TGTGCCAGCAGTTCATACTCCGGGACGCCCTACGAGCAGTACTTC. The encoded protein is CASSSYSGTPYEQYF.

As to this clone: The same CDR3 also results from other DNA sequences found in this sample. This chain uses TRBV7-9 with TRBJ2-7, with TRBD1 matching 8 bases. The germline gives CDR1 SEHNR, CDR2 FQNEAQ (reference sequence). V was pared by 3 bases and J by 3 bases, with 1 base of the junction left unmatched. This CDR3 spans 13 amino acids. CDR3: CASSFTGGYEQYF. The CDR3 bases are TGTGCCAGCAGCTTTACAGGGGGCTACGAGCAGTACTTC. The variable domain in full, completed from reference TRBV7-9 and TRBJ2-7, reads DTGVSQNPRHKITKRGQNVTFRCDPISEHNRLYWYRQTLGQGPEFLTYFQNEAQLEKSRLLSDRFSAERPKGSFSTLEIQRTEQGDSAMYLCASSFTGGYEQYFGPGTRLTVT.

The CDR3 reads CASSIDRDGYTF. The CDR3 DNA reads TGTGCCAGCAGTATCGACAGGGATGGCTACACCTTC. The chain has TRBV6-1 and TRBJ1-2; TRBD1 agrees at 7 bases. CDR1 and CDR2 from the germline V gene are MNHNS and SASEGT. V dropped 5 bases and J dropped 6; count of bases not matched to a gene: 3. The CDR3 contains 12 residues.

The J gene is TRBJ1-5, the V gene TRBV29-1, with D possibly being TRBD1 (6 bases). CDR3 length: 15 amino acids. Germline CDR1 is SQVTM and CDR2 is ANQGSEA. Between the trimmed V and J ends, which lost 0 bases and 0 bases, there was a span of 9 bases. The CDR3 nucleotides are TGCAGCGTTGAAGAAACGGGGGCTAGCAATCAGCCCCAGCATTTT. Protein: CSVEETGASNQPQHF. The full variable domain, rest sourced from reference TRBV29-1 and TRBJ1-5, is SAVISQKPSRDICQRGTSLTIQCQVDSQVTMMFWYRQQPGQSLTLIATANQGSEATYESGFVIDKFPISRPNLTFSTLTVSNMSPEDSSIYLCSVEETGASNQPQHFGDGTRLSIL.

As to this clone: The sample contains more than one DNA sequence encoding this CDR3. The chain carries TRBV27 and TRBJ2-7, with 7 bases that match TRBD2. CDR1 MNHEY and CDR2 SMNVEV come from the germline V gene (reference sequence). Trimming cost V 3 bases and J 1 base; bases outside gene matches: 3. CDR3 length: 14 residues. The CDR3: CASSLGAGSYEQYF. Here the CDR3 DNA reads TGTGCCAGCAGTTTGGGAGCGGGGTCCTACGAGCAGTACTTC.

The chain is built from TRBV2 and TRBJ2-1, with TRBD2 matching over 8 bases. Germline V gives CDR1 SNHLY, CDR2 FYNNEI. V gave up 4 bases and J gave up 4 bases; unmatched junction bases: 6. CDR3 length: 15 amino acids. The CDR3 loop is CASSGWREVYNEQFF. CDR3 DNA sequence: TGTGCCAGCAGTGGGTGGCGGGAGGTGTACAATGAGCAGTTCTTC. Supplemented by reference TRBV2 and TRBJ2-1, the full variable domain reads EPEVTQTPSHQVTQMGQEVILRCVPISNHLYFYWYRQILGQKVEFLVSFYNNEISEKSEIFDDQFSVERPDGSNFTLKIRSTKLEDSAMYFCASSGWREVYNEQFFGPGTRLTVL.

The chain is built from TRBV5-1 and TRBJ2-7, with 9 positions matching TRBD1. CDR1 is SGHRS, CDR2 YFSETQ, per germline. V lost 4 bases to trimming and J lost 0 bases; unmatched junction nucleotides: 2. There are 14 residues in the CDR3. CDR3 residues: CASSPTGGSYEQYF. CDR3 DNA: TGCGCCAGCAGCCCGACAGGGGGCTCCTACGAGCAGTACTTC.

This clone was recorded once. The rearrangement links TRBV6-1 to TRBJ1-3, with D possibly TRBD1 on 6 matching bases. V dropped 2 bases and J dropped 0 bases, with 11 bases sitting between them. The CDR3 consists of 16 residues. Germline lookup yields CDR1 MNHNS and CDR2 SASEGT. The CDR3 coding sequence is TGTGCCAGCAGTGAACAGGGGCGGAGCTCTGGAAACACCATATATTTT. Translation gives CASSEQGRSSGNTIYF.

The chain recombines TRBV5-6 with TRBJ2-7; TRBD1 matches 7 bases. The CDR3 runs to 16 residues. Germline V gene data show CDR1 as SGHDT and CDR2 as YYEEEE. After removal of 3 bases from V and 3 bases from J, the junction contained 12 bases not matched to a gene. DNA for the CDR3: TGTGCCAGCAGCTCTTCAGGACAGGCCCTTCTCTACGAGCAGTACTTC. As protein: CASSSSGQALLYEQYF.